The clone carrying this TCR beta chain was detected only once. Its antigen is not identified. Treatment specified: approximately 9-day PBMC culture with coronavirus spike peptide pools or control peptides (ViraFEST assay). ViraFEST used peptide pools to expand antigen-specific T cells before TCR sequencing. The sample comes from a study of vaccination and CD4 T cells after COVID-19. CD4+ T cells that had been cultured provided DNA sequenced with the Oncomine TCR Beta short-read assay. Using its own MiXCR run on the PCR reads, TCRdb lists one record per CDR3 protein. The sample records some 18,000 distinct CDR3 sequences, about 77% being singletons. Germline CDR1 and CDR2: GTSNPN and SVGIG (reference sequence). The germline V and J ends were trimmed by 1 base and 6 bases, with 16 bases remaining between them. The CDR3 has 15 amino acids.

V and J are TRBV30 and TRBJ1-5; TRBD1 is a possible D gene (6 bases). This receptor was obtained from a human donor who received a COVID-19 vaccine. Sequencing was performed on CD4+ T cells from blood, cultured in vitro, taken after SARS-CoV-2 vaccination. The CDR3 DNA follows: TGTGCCTGGAGTGGCGGACAGAGCGTAAGTCAGCCCCAGCATTTT. Translation gives CAWSGGQSVSQPQHF.